Below are 16 T cell receptor beta chains sequenced from a single sample in a study of OX40 agonist ivuxolimab in advanced cancers. TCRdb's copy holds only in-frame clones and misses some; the assay was immunoSEQ multiplex PCR. The sample shows 45,000 to 50,000 clones, approximately 78% of them seen only once. Here the sequenced sample was CD4+ or CD8+ T cells sorted from blood, taken in a trial of the OX40 agonist ivuxolimab. These TCRs come from an adult with an advanced solid tumor such as melanoma, head and neck, liver or kidney cancer.

The V gene is TRBV5-4, the J gene TRBJ1-1, with a tentative D call TRBD1 (6 bases). In germline, CDR1 is SGHNT, CDR2 YYREEE (reference sequence). Trimming left V 3 bases short and J 1 base short, with 16 bases between. This CDR3 has 16 amino acids. The CDR3 bases are TGTGCCAGCAGCTGGGGGCCATTAGTTTCGAACACTGAAGCTTTCTTT. The encoded protein is CASSWGPLVSNTEAFF.

The chain combines TRBV5-1 with TRBJ2-3, with 11 bases that match TRBD2. This CDR3 contains 14 residues. Trimming took 6 bases from V and 4 from J; bases not matched to a gene: 4. Germline values: CDR1 SGHRS, CDR2 YFSETQ. CDR3 DNA: TGCGCCAGCACTGAACTAGCGGGAGCAGATACGCAGTATTTT. This gives the protein CASTELAGADTQYF.

The V call is TRBV29-1, the J call TRBJ2-2, with D possibly being TRBD2 (6 bases). With 3 bases removed from V and 4 bases from J, the gap between germline ends came to 15 bases. This CDR3 comprises 15 residues. Germline-derived CDR1 and CDR2 are SQVTM and ANQGSEA. The CDR3 region has the DNA TGCAGCGTTGAGGGGGGAGGAAGTATCACCGGGGAGCTGTTTTTT. Translation: CSVEGGGSITGELFF.

This clone has only a few counts. The V gene is TRBV9, the J gene TRBJ2-7, with TRBD1 matching 7 bases. CDR1 is SGDLS and CDR2 is YYNGEE in the germline V gene. The length of the CDR3 is 14 residues. V was clipped by 3 bases and J by 2 bases; unmatched bases: 5. The CDR3 sequence is CASSAQGVPYEQYF. CDR3 nucleotide sequence: TGTGCCAGCAGCGCGCAGGGGGTTCCCTACGAGCAGTACTTC.

This clone was detected many times. The chain combines TRBV30 with TRBJ1-2; 7 nucleotides agree with TRBD1. Germline CDR1 and CDR2: GTSNPN and SVGIG (reference sequence). V shed 1 base, J shed 6 bases, and the junction held 8 bases outside the gene matches. The CDR3 covers 14 residues. CDR3 nucleotides: TGTGCCTGGAGTGAGCCTTGGGACAGTGATGGCTACACCTTC. Protein product: CAWSEPWDSDGYTF. The full variable domain, rest sourced from reference TRBV30 and TRBJ1-2, is SQTIHQWPATLVQPVGSPLSLECTVEGTSNPNLYWYRQAAGRGLQLLFYSVGIGQISSEVPQNLSASRPQDRQFILSSKKLLLSDSGFYLCAWSEPWDSDGYTFGSGTRLTVV.

This chain uses TRBV6-6 with TRBJ1-4; D gene uncertain. V was cut by 0 bases and J by 13 bases, with 12 bases left in between. CDR3 length: 13 amino acids. Germline-derived CDR1 and CDR2 are MNHNY and SVGAGI (reference sequence). This chain's CDR3 is CASSYSNGVGLFF. CDR3 nucleotide sequence: TGTGCCAGCAGTTACTCGAACGGGGTGGGACTGTTTTTT.

The rearrangement uses TRBV21-1 and TRBJ1-5; the table assigns TRBD1, which was not confirmed against the DNA. TRBV21-1 is recorded as a pseudogene. The CDR3 is 15 amino acids. The CDR3 nucleotides read TGTGCCAGCATTTACGGGACAGACTTTAGTCAGCCCCAGCATTTT. Its protein product is CASIYGTDFSQPQHF.

The V and J genes are TRBV30 and TRBJ2-7; 9 nucleotides align to TRBD2. Germline lookup yields CDR1 GTSNPN and CDR2 SVGIG (reference sequence). V was clipped by 2 bases and J by 6 bases; unmatched bases: 17. This CDR3 has 17 amino acids. In nucleotides, the CDR3 is TGTGCCTGGAGTCGGGGGGTGATTAGCGGGAGCTGGCGCGAGCAGTACTTC. It translates to CAWSRGVISGSWREQYF.

The J gene is TRBJ2-5, the V gene TRBV23-1; 9 bases are a match to TRBD1. TRBV23-1 qualifies as an ORF whose function is uncertain. The CDR3 runs to 18 residues. The V and J ends lost 6 bases and 2 bases, in that order; junction bases with no gene match: 16. CDR3 sequence reads: CASSQPGTGMGGQETQYF. CDR3 DNA sequence: TGCGCCAGCAGCCAACCCGGGACAGGGATGGGGGGTCAAGAGACCCAGTACTTC.

V and J are TRBV29-1 and TRBJ2-1; the match to TRBD2 covers 7 bases. V shed 2 bases and J 7 bases; nucleotides not matched to a gene: 8. There are 14 residues in the CDR3. Per germline, CDR1 SQVTM and CDR2 ANQGSEA. In nucleotides, the CDR3 is TGCAGCGTTGAATTGGCGGGAGCTGGTAATGAGCAGTTCTTC. Protein: CSVELAGAGNEQFF.

The chain links TRBV5-1 to TRBJ2-3; maybe TRBD2 (5 bases). This CDR3 spans 13 amino acids. Germline assignment: CDR1 SGHRS and CDR2 YFSETQ. Between the trimmed V and J ends, which lost 0 bases and 5 bases, there was a span of 7 bases. CDR3 nucleotide sequence: TGCGCCAGCAGCTTGGCCGCGGGAGATACGCAGTATTTT. This codes for CASSLAAGDTQYF.

V usage is TRBV19 and J usage is TRBJ2-3; D gene ambiguous. The CDR3 length is 13 residues. Germline V gene data show CDR1 as LNHDA and CDR2 as SQIVND (reference sequence). The ends were cut back, 7 bases at V and 4 bases at J, with 12 bases in the middle. This chain's CDR3 is CASTDQWADTQYF. The CDR3 DNA sequence: TGTGCCAGTACCGATCAGTGGGCAGATACGCAGTATTTT.

The chain carries TRBV25-1 and TRBJ2-7; D is perhaps TRBD1 (6 bases). CDR1 and CDR2 (germline): MGHDK, SYGVNS. This CDR3 has 14 residues. With 2 bases removed from V and 3 bases from J, the gap between germline ends came to 11 bases. CDR3 nucleotides: TGTGCCAGCAGTGAACAGGAAGGGGGCTACGAGCAGTACTTC. Translating it yields CASSEQEGGYEQYF.

The V and J genes are TRBV27 and TRBJ1-5; unclear D gene. V dropped 0 bases and J dropped 6 bases, with 12 bases sitting between them. Germline loops: CDR1 MNHEY, CDR2 SMNVEV (reference sequence). The length of the CDR3 is 15 residues. Written as DNA, the CDR3 is TGTGCCAGCAGTTTATCGAGCAGGCGGGGTCAGCCCCAGCATTTT. Protein sequence: CASSLSSRRGQPQHF.

The genes are TRBV7-2 and TRBJ2-5; 10 nucleotides align to TRBD2. CDR1 and CDR2 (germline): SGHTA, FQGNSA. The CDR3 runs to 14 residues. The trim removed 1 base at V and 5 bases at J, leaving 1 base unmatched. CDR3 in amino acids: CASSLDSGGETQYF. CDR3 in DNA: TGTGCCAGCAGCTTAGATAGCGGGGGGGAGACCCAGTACTTC.

The rearrangement links TRBV5-1 to TRBJ2-5; 8 bases fit TRBD1. The CDR3 totals 15 residues. After removal of 0 bases from V and 1 base from J, the junction contained 2 bases not matched to a gene. CDR1 is SGHRS, CDR2 YFSETQ, per germline. The CDR3 DNA reads TGCGCCAGCAGCTTGGGGACAGGGATCCAAGAGACCCAGTACTTC. It is translated as CASSLGTGIQETQYF.